This T cell receptor (beta chain) was captured by sequencing in a study of blood T cell repertoires in COVID-19. Turning to the study itself: The analysed material was cDNA or gDNA that came from T cells, B-cell-depleted T cells, or PBMCs.

V gave up 5 bases and J gave up 4 bases; unmatched junction bases: 4. The CDR3 is 14 residues long. Germline assignment: CDR1 SGHTA and CDR2 FQGNSA. Original processing notes: Reference gene primers were amplified, and this amplification served to estimate nucleated cell counts. The protocol was immunoSEQ multiplex PCR, while the TCRdb copy is restricted to in-frame clones and leaves out a portion. From that table come the V and J calls and clone size; the DNA was used to work out D and trimming. This sample yields a few hundred thousand clones, of which 88% are seen a single time; about 0.64% belongs to the top ten.

What was sequenced was peripheral blood. The V call is TRBV7-2, the J call TRBJ1-5; TRBD1 agrees at 8 bases. The source of this sequence is a human donor in a cohort sampled during active COVID-19. CDR3 region: CASSARQGNQPQHF. DNA of the CDR3: TGTGCCAGCAGCGCCCGACAGGGGAATCAGCCCCAGCATTTT.